Listed below are T cell receptor beta chains from one sample, sequenced in a study of control samples from healthy donors and cancer patients. Profiled with immunoSEQ multiplex PCR; TCRdb holds only in-frame clones, not every one. The sample contains around 80,000 clones, more than 70% of which appear only once. Sequences were obtained from blood. The source is a woman between 45 and 60 years old in good health. CDR3s include the opening cysteine and the closing phenylalanine or tryptophan. Fields, in order: J gene, V gene, clone size, D gene, CDR3 length, CDR3 DNA, CDR3 protein. The D gene is left open where the match is weak. Clone size appears in some rows only: once, few, many, or a class for an expanded clone.

TRBJ2-3 TRBV19 - - 15 TGTGCCAGTAGTATAGTGGGGAGGAACGCGGATACGCAGTATTTT CASSIVGRNADTQYF
TRBJ1-4 TRBV12-5 - - 14 TGTGCTAGTGGTTTAGGAGGGGATAACGAAAAACTGTTTTTT CASGLGGDNEKLFF
TRBJ2-5 TRBV20-1 - - 14 TGCAGTGCTAGTGGGGACCTATGGGGAGAGACCCAGTACTTC CSASGDLWGETQYF
TRBJ2-1 TRBV7-9 once - 12 TGTGCCAGCAGCCTGGGTGTCAATGAGCAGTTCTTC CASSLGVNEQFF
TRBJ1-2 TRBV6-5 - TRBD1 14 TGTGCCAGCAGTCGGGACAGGCCAGAGTATGGCTACACCTTC CASSRDRPEYGYTF
TRBJ1-4 TRBV19 - - 13 TGTGCCAGTAGAGGCCAGGGCGGTGAAAAACTGTTTTTT CASRGQGGEKLFF
TRBJ2-7 TRBV27 - - 15 TGTGCCAGCACTAGGACCTCGCCGAGCTCCTACGAGCAGTACTTC CASTRTSPSSYEQYF
TRBJ2-7 TRBV18 - - 12 TGTGCCAGCTCACCAGGAGGGGGGGAACCGACCTTC CASSPGGGEPTF
TRBJ1-4 TRBV2 - - 13 TGTGCCAGCAGGGAGGGGGGGTATGAAAAACTGTTTTTT CASREGGYEKLFF
TRBJ1-2 TRBV24-1 once - 14 TGTGCCACCAGTGATTTTGAGGGGGACTATGGCTACACCTTC CATSDFEGDYGYTF
TRBJ1-5 TRBV19 - - 13 TGTGCCAGTCAACCGGGACGGTATCAGCCCCAGCATTTT CASQPGRYQPQHF
TRBJ2-7 TRBV11-2 - - 11 TGTGCCAGCAGCGCGTCCTACGAGCAGTACTTC CASSASYEQYF
TRBJ2-7 TRBV24-1 - TRBD2 19 TGTGCCACCAGTGATTTCGGGGGGGGGCAAAAGAAGCCGATCTACGAGCAGTACTTC CATSDFGGGQKKPIYEQYF
TRBJ1-5 TRBV4-2 - - 15 TGTGCCAGCAGCTTACACGACCTTAGCAATCAGCCCCAGCATTTT CASSLHDLSNQPQHF
TRBJ2-2 TRBV5-1 - TRBD2 17 TGCGCCAGCAGCTCGCTCAGCGGGGAGCCGAACACCGGGGAGCTGTTTTTT CASSSLSGEPNTGELFF
TRBJ2-5 TRBV6-1 - - 15 TGTGCCAGCAGTGAATCCGGGGGCTCCCCGGAGACCCAGTACTTC CASSESGGSPETQYF
TRBJ2-2 TRBV27 - - 16 TGTGCCAGCAGTTTTCGAGGACAGCTTGTCACCGGGGAGCTGTTTTTT CASSFRGQLVTGELFF
TRBJ2-7 TRBV5-4 - TRBD2 15 TGTGCCAGCAGCGCGCGACTAGCGGGGTCCTACGAGCAGTACTTC CASSARLAGSYEQYF
TRBJ1-1 TRBV2 - TRBD1 14 TGTGCCAGCGAGCGCGACAGGGCAAACACTGAAGCTTTCTTT CASERDRANTEAFF
TRBJ1-3 TRBV7-9 - - 14 TGTGCCAGCAGCCCCTTTATATTGGGAAACACCATATATTTT CASSPFILGNTIYF
TRBJ2-2 TRBV5-1 - TRBD2 15 TGCGCCAGCAGCTTGCGGGGGGATCACGCCGGGGAGCTGTTTTTT CASSLRGDHAGELFF
TRBJ1-5 TRBV4-1 few - 15 TGCGCCAGCAGAAGACAAGTTTATAGCAATCAGCCCCAGCATTTT CASRRQVYSNQPQHF
TRBJ2-6 TRBV3-1/TRBV3-2 - - 18 TGTGCCAGCAGCCAAAAGACGAGGGGACGGTCTGGGGCCAACGTCCTGACTTTC CASSQKTRGRSGANVLTF
TRBJ2-7 TRBV19 - TRBD1 14 TGTGCCAGTAGTGGACAGGGGAGCTCCTACGAGCAGTACTTC CASSGQGSSYEQYF
TRBJ1-2 TRBV20-1 - - 12 TGCAGTGCTAGTATGGGAAACTATGGCTACACCTTC CSASMGNYGYTF
TRBJ2-7 TRBV6-5 - - 15 TGTGCCAGCAGTTACGGACGGGGGTTTCGGTACGAGCAGTACTTC CASSYGRGFRYEQYF
TRBJ1-2 TRBV6-1 - - 15 TGTGCCAGCAGTGAAGCATGGGGCAGGAACTATGGCTACACCTTC CASSEAWGRNYGYTF
TRBJ2-3 TRBV5-4 - TRBD1 15 TGTGCCAGCAGCTCAGGTGACAGGGGCACAGATACGCAGTATTTT CASSSGDRGTDTQYF
TRBJ2-3 TRBV11-3 once TRBD2 13 TGTGCCAGCAGCTCATGGGAGGGAGATACGCAGTATTTT CASSSWEGDTQYF
TRBJ2-2 TRBV6-4 - TRBD2 14 TGTGCCAGCAGAACTAGCGAGAACACCGGGGAGCTGTTTTTT CASRTSENTGELFF
TRBJ1-2 TRBV23-1 - - 13 TGCGCCAGCAGTCAATCAAAGGGCTATAGCTACACCTTC CASSQSKGYSYTF
TRBJ1-4 TRBV21-1 - - 17 TGTGCCAGCAGCAAAGTGATGAAGGACGTTGAGGGTGAAAAACTGTTTTTT CASSKVMKDVEGEKLFF
TRBJ2-7 TRBV27 medium-sized - 14 TGTGCCAGCAGTTTAAGGTCCGGGTTTATCGAGCAGTACTTC CASSLRSGFIEQYF
TRBJ2-3 TRBV7-2 once - 15 TGTGCCAGCAGCTATGTTGGGGACCGCACAGATACGCAGTATTTT CASSYVGDRTDTQYF
TRBJ2-7 TRBV4-1 once - 15 TGCGCCAGCAGCGCCTTACAGGGATTAGCGAGAGAGCAGTACTTC CASSALQGLAREQYF
TRBJ2-5 TRBV11-2 - - 13 TGTGCCAGCAGCATTATGACAGGAGAGACCCAGTACTTC CASSIMTGETQYF
TRBJ1-3 TRBV9 - - 16 TGTGCCAGCAGCGCCGCTACTCCGGGACTCCATAACACCATATATTTT CASSAATPGLHNTIYF
TRBJ1-2 TRBV5-1 - TRBD1 14 TGCGCCAGCAGCTTTGGAGGGACAGTTCGGGGCTACACCTTC CASSFGGTVRGYTF
TRBJ2-7 TRBV3-1/TRBV3-2 - - 16 TGTGCCAGCAGCCCCCAAAGGACAGAAAGGAGAAACGAGCAGTACTTC CASSPQRTERRNEQYF
TRBJ2-3 TRBV7-9 - - 12 TGTGCCAGCAGCCATGACTGGCAGAAGCAGTATTTT CASSHDWQKQYF
TRBJ1-1 TRBV10-3 - - 14 TGTGCCATCTCGACAGGATACACGAACACTGAAGCTTTCTTT CAISTGYTNTEAFF
TRBJ1-2 TRBV10-3 - - 12 TGTGCCATCTCGCATGAAACGGGTGGCTACACCTTC CAISHETGGYTF
TRBJ2-4 TRBV19 - - 15 TGTGCCAGTTCCAATCAAGGGTTTCCGGGGAACATTCAGTACTTC CASSNQGFPGNIQYF
TRBJ2-1 TRBV5-1 few TRBD2 15 TGCGCCAGCAGCTTGATGACTAGCGCTGGAAATGAGCAGTTCTTC CASSLMTSAGNEQFF
TRBJ2-1 TRBV6-2/TRBV6-3 - - 12 TGTGCCAGCAGTTTCGGACGGAGGGAGCAGTTCTTC CASSFGRREQFF
TRBJ1-6 TRBV18 - - 14 TGTGCCAGCTCACGCGACAGTTTTAATTCACCCCTCCACTTT CASSRDSFNSPLHF
TRBJ1-1 TRBV7-8 - - 13 TGTGCCAGCAGCTTAGTGGCGAACACTGAAGCTTTCTTT CASSLVANTEAFF
TRBJ2-5 TRBV19 few TRBD2 15 TGTGCCAGTAGTATTGGCGGGGGGCCCCGAGAGACCCAGTACTTC CASSIGGGPRETQYF
TRBJ1-3 TRBV19 - - 16 TGTGCCAGTAGTATTCGGCCCGGGCACTCTGGAAACACCATATATTTT CASSIRPGHSGNTIYF